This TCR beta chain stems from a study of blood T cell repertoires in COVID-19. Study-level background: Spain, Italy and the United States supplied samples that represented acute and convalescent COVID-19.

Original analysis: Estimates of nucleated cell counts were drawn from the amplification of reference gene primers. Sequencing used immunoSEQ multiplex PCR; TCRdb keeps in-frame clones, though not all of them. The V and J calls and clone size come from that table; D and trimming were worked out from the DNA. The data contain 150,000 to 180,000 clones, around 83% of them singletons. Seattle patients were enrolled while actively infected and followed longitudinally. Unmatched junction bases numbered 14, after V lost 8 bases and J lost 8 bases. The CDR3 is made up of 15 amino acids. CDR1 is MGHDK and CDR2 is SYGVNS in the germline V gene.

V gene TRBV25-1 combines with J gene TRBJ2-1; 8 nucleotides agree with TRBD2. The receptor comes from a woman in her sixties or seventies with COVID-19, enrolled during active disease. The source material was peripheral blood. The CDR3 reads CASAWGSGRGHEQFF. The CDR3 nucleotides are TGTGCCAGCGCGTGGGGGAGCGGGAGAGGCCATGAGCAGTTCTTC.